This section outlines one T cell receptor (beta chain) sequence together with its context. Germline V gene data show CDR1 as SNHLY and CDR2 as FYNNEI. V lost 6 bases and J lost 4, with 13 bases in between. The CDR3 extends over 14 amino acids. This record comes from a study of control samples from healthy donors and cancer patients. TCRdb keeps only in-frame clones here, not all; method: immunoSEQ multiplex PCR. Of 130,000 or so clones listed, 70% to 90% are singletons. Sequencing used blood. The chain carries TRBV2 and TRBJ1-5, with TRBD1 as a possible D gene (6 bases). The sequence came from a man between 50 and 59 years old in good health. The CDR3 nucleotides are TGTGCCAGCAGCCGAGGGGGAATGAATCAGCCCCAGCATTTT. Translating it yields CASSRGGMNQPQHF. The whole variable domain, filled in from reference TRBV2 and TRBJ1-5, reads EPEVTQTPSHQVTQMGQEVILRCVPISNHLYFYWYRQILGQKVEFLVSFYNNEISEKSEIFDDQFSVERPDGSNFTLKIRSTKLEDSAMYFCASSRGGMNQPQHFGDGTRLSIL.